This TCR beta chain was profiled in a study of CD8 T cells in ankylosing spondylitis. General observations from the study: Seemingly distinctive of ankylosing spondylitis blood was a TCR beta motif formed by eight highly homologous variants.

From the 5' RACE reads, TCRdb called clonotypes with MiXCR, one entry per CDR3 protein. The sample consists of hundreds of thousands of distinct CDR3 sequences, roughly 15% of them appearing once. This clonotype turned up a few times. Its target is not known. The V gene's germline CDR1 is SGHRS and CDR2 YFSETQ. The CDR3 totals 14 residues. The germline V and J ends were trimmed by 3 bases and 6 bases, with 10 bases remaining between them. This sequence originates from a male donor with ankylosing spondylitis. The chain employs TRBV5-1 and TRBJ1-6; the D is unclear. Sequences were obtained from blood, either unsorted or a sorted T cell fraction (not recorded which). DNA of the CDR3: TGCGCCAGCAGCTCGTCAACAGCTAATTCACCCCTCCACTTT. Encoded protein: CASSSSTANSPLHF.